What follows are 30 T cell receptor beta chains derived from one specimen sequenced in a study of T cell repertoires in cytomegalovirus infection. TCRdb re-analysed the reads in MiXCR, keeping a single row per CDR3 protein. In the table there are approximately 300,000 distinct CDR3 sequences, about 28% of which are singletons. Their target antigens are unknown. This material consisted of cultured PBMCs, taken from culture after CMV antigen stimulation. Receptor source: a human donor in good health (CMV status not recorded). Some clones in this sample may be carry-over from other donors' samples.

Notes on this clonotype: This could be a read error, since a much larger clone is one nucleotide away. This chain connects TRBV11-2 to TRBJ2-1, with 7 bases aligning to TRBD1. The CDR3 spans 15 residues. Germline CDR1 reads SGHAT; CDR2 reads FQNNGV. This chain's CDR3 is CASSLEGATYNEQLF. CDR3 DNA: TGTGCCAGCAGCCTAGAGGGGGCCACCTACAATGAGCAGCTCTTC. The whole variable domain, filled in from reference TRBV11-2 and TRBJ2-1, reads EAGVAQSPRYKIIEKRQSVAFWCNPISGHATLYWYQQILGQGPKLLIQFQNNGVVDDSQLPKDRFSAERLKGVDSTLKIQPAKLEDSAVYLCASSLEGATYNEQLFGPGTRLTVL.

V gene TRBV12-3 or TRBV12-4 combines with J gene TRBJ2-7; the match to TRBD1 covers 11 bases. The CDR3 has 15 amino acids. Germline trimming cut 4 bases from V and 3 bases from J; bases unmatched to any gene: 5. The CDR3 region has the DNA TGTGCCAGCAGTTCCTCCGGGACAGGGGGCTACGAGCAGTACTTC. It specifies CASSSSGTGGYEQYF.

This clonotype was counted a few times. The DNA of the CDR3 is TGTGCCAGCAGTTTCCGCGTTGCGTCGGACAGGGCGGACTATGGCTACACCTTC. It codes for CASSFRVASDRADYGYTF. V is TRBV28 and J is TRBJ1-2; 8 bases map to TRBD1. There are 18 residues in the CDR3. Trimming cost V 3 bases and J 3 bases; bases outside gene matches: 15. Germline CDR1 is MDHEN and CDR2 is SYDVKM.

The V and J genes are TRBV2 and TRBJ2-3; TRBD2 is a possible D gene (6 bases). The germline V gene encodes CDR1 SNHLY and CDR2 FYNNEI. The CDR3 extends over 18 amino acids. Trimming cost V 8 bases and J 4 bases, with 28 bases left between them. The chain's CDR3 is CASLSTVGATGGADTQYF. As DNA, the CDR3 is TGTGCCAGCCTGAGTACTGTAGGGGCCACAGGAGGGGCAGATACGCAGTATTTT. The entire variable domain, with the rest obtained from reference TRBV2 and TRBJ2-3, is as follows: EPEVTQTPSHQVTQMGQEVILRCVPISNHLYFYWYRQILGQKVEFLVSFYNNEISEKSEIFDDQFSVERPDGSNFTLKIRSTKLEDSAMYFCASLSTVGATGGADTQYFGPGTRLTVL.

The V gene is TRBV7-9, the J gene TRBJ2-5; a weak D match, TRBD2 (5 bases). Germline V gene data show CDR1 as SEHNR and CDR2 as FQNEAQ (reference sequence). The CDR3 totals 14 residues. V was cut by 5 bases and J by 1 base, with 11 bases left in between. The CDR3 DNA follows: TGTGCCAGCAGCCTCCGGGATAGCCAAGAGACCCAGTACTTC. Protein sequence: CASSLRDSQETQYF.

This clonotype has only a few counts. V and J are TRBV5-6 and TRBJ1-1; D is possibly TRBD1 (6 bases). Trimming took 4 bases from V and 0 from J, leaving 13 bases between them. There are 15 residues in the CDR3. The germline V gene encodes CDR1 SGHDT and CDR2 YYEEEE. Here the CDR3 reads CASSQRDKLNTEAFF. CDR3 nucleotide sequence: TGTGCCAGCAGCCAACGGGACAAGTTGAACACTGAAGCTTTCTTT.

This clonotype turned up a few times. The chain combines TRBV10-3 with TRBJ2-7; D not resolved. Germline lookup yields CDR1 ENHRY and CDR2 SYGVKD. The CDR3 extends over 14 amino acids. The ends were cut back, 2 bases at V and 2 bases at J, with 10 bases in the middle. The CDR3 DNA reads TGTGCCATCAGTGAGCTCTACTTAGCCTACGAGCAGTACTTC. Translated: CAISELYLAYEQYF.

This clonotype was seen ten or more times. The chain joins TRBV12-3 or TRBV12-4 to TRBJ1-2; no firm D call. The V end lost 6 bases, the J end lost 4 bases, and 9 bases lay between the germline ends. This CDR3 comprises 12 residues. CDR3 amino acids: CASSPGLYGYTF. CDR3 nucleotides: TGTGCCAGCAGCCCGGGCCTCTATGGCTACACCTTC.

The DNA for the CDR3 is TGCAGCGTTGACGGGGATCGGGACAGGGGGCCTGGGACTGAAGCTTTCTTT. Translating gives CSVDGDRDRGPGTEAFF. The chain joins TRBV29-1 to TRBJ1-1, with 12 nucleotides matching TRBD1. The CDR3 contains 17 residues. CDR1 and CDR2 (germline): SQVTM, ANQGSEA. V gave up 3 bases and J gave up 5 bases; unmatched junction bases: 13.

V usage is TRBV7-6 and J usage is TRBJ2-2; 11 bases map to TRBD1. J gave up 6 bases and V 3 bases, and 6 bases lay outside the gene matches. The CDR3 consists of 16 residues. From germline, CDR1 is SGHVS and CDR2 FNYEAQ. CDR3 in DNA: TGTGCCAGCAGCTTCTCCGGGACAGGGGGATCCGGGGAGCTGTTTTTT. Amino acids: CASSFSGTGGSGELFF.

This clonotype has just a few counts. The chain combines TRBV7-8 with TRBJ1-4; no firm D call. Germline CDR1 and CDR2: SGHVS and FQNEAQ. The CDR3 sequence is 15 residues long. Trimming removed 2 bases at V and 5 bases at J, with 12 bases between. The DNA for the CDR3 is TGTGCCAGCAGCTTATTGCGCCACCCGAATGAAAAACTGTTTTTT. Translation gives CASSLLRHPNEKLFF. The full variable domain, rest sourced from reference TRBV7-8 and TRBJ1-4, is GAGVSQSPRYKVAKRGQDVALRCDPISGHVSLFWYQQALGQGPEFLTYFQNEAQLDKSGLPSDRFFAERPEGSVSTLKIQRTQQEDSAVYLCASSLLRHPNEKLFFGSGTQLSVL.

The chain employs TRBV20-1 and TRBJ1-1; D remains unclear. CDR3 size: 13 residues. The V and J ends lost 6 bases and 6 bases respectively, with 17 bases between them. Per the germline V gene, CDR1 is DFQATT and CDR2 is SNEGSKA (reference sequence). The CDR3 reads CSAPTQTDAEAFF. The CDR3 DNA is TGCAGTGCCCCGACACAGACGGACGCTGAAGCTTTCTTT.

The rearrangement uses TRBV10-3 and TRBJ1-5, with 10 bases lining up with TRBD1. Trimming took 3 bases from V and 7 from J; bases not matched to a gene: 6. The germline CDR1 and CDR2 sequences are ENHRY and SYGVKD. The CDR3 runs 15 residues. The CDR3 protein is CAISDPTGGEQPQHF. In nucleotides, the CDR3 is TGTGCCATCAGTGACCCGACAGGGGGCGAGCAGCCCCAGCATTTT.

The V gene is TRBV24-1, the J gene TRBJ2-1, with TRBD1 identical over 7 bases. Trimming at V came to 12 bases and at J to 7 bases, leaving 8 bases not matched to a gene. Germline loops: CDR1 KGHDR, CDR2 SFDVKD. This CDR3 region has 12 residues. The DNA of the CDR3 is TGTGCCGTCGGGACAGAGATGAATGAGCAGTTCTTC. As protein: CAVGTEMNEQFF.

CDR3 region: CASSLDRTTNEKLFF. DNA for the CDR3: TGTGCCAGCAGCCTAGACAGAACAACTAATGAAAAACTGTTTTTT. V gene TRBV7-9 combines with J gene TRBJ1-4; D perhaps matches TRBD1 (5 bases). CDR3 size: 15 residues. Germline values: CDR1 SEHNR, CDR2 FQNEAQ (reference sequence). V was pared by 5 bases and J by 0 bases, with 10 bases between.

This clonotype was found many times. The chain is built from TRBV5-1 and TRBJ2-3, with 8 bases that match TRBD2. The germline V gene has CDR1 SGHRS and CDR2 YFSETQ. V lost 3 bases to trimming and J lost 1 base; unmatched junction nucleotides: 1. The CDR3 extends over 14 amino acids. CDR3 amino acids: CASSSTSGTDTQYF. The CDR3 DNA reads TGCGCCAGCAGCTCGACTAGCGGCACAGATACGCAGTATTTT.

The table lists this clonotype with a few counts. The chain combines TRBV6-1 with TRBJ1-1; D is unresolved. CDR3 length equals 12 residues. In germline, CDR1 is MNHNS, CDR2 SASEGT. Trimming removed 6 bases from V and 6 bases from J, with 11 bases in between. CDR3 in amino acids: CASRIRTAEAFF. CDR3 coding DNA: TGTGCCAGCAGGATCAGGACTGCTGAAGCTTTCTTT.

There are a few counts of this clonotype. The V and J genes are TRBV10-3 and TRBJ2-5, with D possibly matching TRBD1 (6 bases). V lost 0 bases and J 5 bases, leaving 10 bases between the germline ends. CDR3 length: 14 amino acids. Germline V lookup: CDR1 ENHRY, CDR2 SYGVKD. As DNA, the CDR3 is TGTGCCATCAGTGAGTCAACAGGGCTGGAGACCCAGTACTTC. This translates into CAISESTGLETQYF.

This rearrangement joins TRBV7-2 to TRBJ1-1; no clear D. The CDR3 has 11 amino acids. With 7 bases removed from V and 1 base from J, the gap between germline ends came to 4 bases. The V gene's germline CDR1 is SGHTA and CDR2 FQGNSA. CDR3 coding DNA: TGTGCCAGCAAGGAGAACACTGAAGCTTTCTTT. It codes for CASKENTEAFF.

The V call is TRBV7-8, the J call TRBJ1-1; tentative D call: TRBD1 (5 bases). CDR3 length equals 15 residues. Germline V gene lookup returns CDR1 SGHVS and CDR2 FQNEAQ. Trimming stripped 3 bases from V and 2 bases from J, with 13 bases between. In DNA, the CDR3 is TGTGCCAGCAGCTTCTGGGGCAGCGATAACACTGAAGCTTTCTTT. Amino acid sequence: CASSFWGSDNTEAFF.

V gene TRBV7-9 combines with J gene TRBJ2-5; 11 bases align to TRBD2. The V segment lost 4 bases and the J segment 5 bases; nucleotides outside the gene matches: 9. The CDR3 covers 16 residues. Germline V CDR1 and CDR2: SEHNR, FQNEAQ (reference sequence). This CDR3 reads CASSSNSGRAGETQYF. Written as DNA, the CDR3 is TGTGCCAGCAGCTCCAATAGCGGGAGGGCCGGGGAGACCCAGTACTTC. Drawing the rest from reference TRBV7-9 and TRBJ2-5, the complete variable domain is DTGVSQNPRHKITKRGQNVTFRCDPISEHNRLYWYRQTLGQGPEFLTYFQNEAQLEKSRLLSDRFSAERPKGSFSTLEIQRTEQGDSAMYLCASSSNSGRAGETQYFGPGTRLLVL.

This clonotype has only a few counts. The V and J genes are TRBV5-1 and TRBJ2-7; the match to TRBD1 covers 9 bases. The J segment lost 2 bases and the V segment lost 3 bases, leaving 3 bases of the junction unmatched. The CDR3 extends over 14 amino acids. Germline V CDR1 and CDR2: SGHRS, YFSETQ. DNA of the CDR3: TGCGCCAGCAGCTCGGACAGGGGAGCCTACGAGCAGTACTTC. This encodes CASSSDRGAYEQYF.

The chain carries TRBV10-3 and TRBJ2-5; D is undetermined. CDR1 is ENHRY, CDR2 SYGVKD, per germline. V lost 2 bases to trimming and J lost 2 bases, with 6 bases between them. CDR3 length: 13 residues. The CDR3 DNA reads TGTGCCATCAGTGAGGGGATGCAAGAGACCCAGTACTTC. It translates to CAISEGMQETQYF.

There are a few counts of this clonotype. The V gene is TRBV7-3, the J gene TRBJ2-3; 9 bases line up with TRBD2. This CDR3 comprises 16 residues. Per the germline V gene, CDR1 is SGHTA and CDR2 is FQGTGA. V lost 5 bases to trimming and J lost 3 bases; unmatched junction nucleotides: 9. CDR3 nucleotides: TGTGCCAGCAGCCTTAACCCTGGACTAGCGACAGATACGCAGTATTTT. It is translated as CASSLNPGLATDTQYF. Full variable domain (outside the CDR3, taken from reference TRBV7-3 and TRBJ2-3): GAGVSQTPSNKVTEKGKYVELRCDPISGHTALYWYRQSLGQGPEFLIYFQGTGAADDSGLPNDRFFAVRPEGSVSTLKIQRTERGDSAVYLCASSLNPGLATDTQYFGPGTRLTVL.

Only a few counts were recorded for this clonotype. CDR3 amino acids: CASMQGDYGYTF. In DNA, the CDR3 is TGTGCCAGCATGCAGGGGGACTATGGCTACACCTTC. The V call is TRBV6-1, the J call TRBJ1-2, with 7 bases that match TRBD1. The CDR3 runs 12 residues. The germline V gene has CDR1 MNHNS and CDR2 SASEGT. J gave up 3 bases and V 7 bases, and 2 bases lay outside the gene matches.

The rearrangement joins TRBV7-8 to TRBJ1-2; perhaps TRBD1 as D (5 bases). CDR1 SGHVS and CDR2 FQNEAQ come from the germline V gene. The CDR3 spans 13 residues. V gave up 6 bases and J gave up 7 bases, with 15 bases separating them. CDR3 sequence: CASRKKGESGYTF. For the CDR3, the DNA is TGTGCCAGCAGAAAAAAAGGGGAATCTGGCTACACCTTC.

In its sample, this clonotype was seen a few times. The chain links TRBV7-2 to TRBJ2-3; D is unclear. V lost 5 bases and J lost 2, with 8 bases in between. Germline CDR1 and CDR2: SGHTA and FQGNSA. This CDR3 is 13 amino acids long. CDR3 nucleotides: TGTGCCAGCAGCCCGACTTACACAGATACGCAGTATTTT. Translating gives CASSPTYTDTQYF.

The chain uses TRBV7-6 and TRBJ2-1; 12 nucleotides match TRBD2. J lost 4 bases, V lost 5 bases, and 6 bases had no gene match. The CDR3 sequence is 16 residues long. Germline CDR1 reads SGHVS; CDR2 reads FNYEAQ. CDR3 nucleotide sequence: TGTGCCAGCAGCAGACTAGCGGGGGCCGTATACAATGAGCAGTTCTTC. Translation: CASSRLAGAVYNEQFF.

This clonotype came up many times. This chain uses TRBV28 with TRBJ1-1, with D uncertain. Trimming took off 4 bases at V and 1 base at J, with 7 bases between the two ends. Germline CDR1 MDHEN, CDR2 SYDVKM. CDR3 length equals 13 residues. The CDR3: CASSSTRNTEAFF. The CDR3 DNA follows: TGTGCCAGCAGTTCGACCCGGAACACTGAAGCTTTCTTT.

The rearrangement links TRBV7-8 to TRBJ2-4; TRBD2 might be the D (6 bases). The V end was cut by 2 bases, the J end by 1 base, with 15 bases between. Germline-derived CDR1 and CDR2 are SGHVS and FQNEAQ. This CDR3 comprises 17 residues. The CDR3 bases are TGTGCCAGCAGCTTAAGGTTGAAACGGGAGGCCAAAAACATTCAGTACTTC. It translates to CASSLRLKREAKNIQYF. The full variable domain, completed using reference TRBV7-8 and TRBJ2-4, is GAGVSQSPRYKVAKRGQDVALRCDPISGHVSLFWYQQALGQGPEFLTYFQNEAQLDKSGLPSDRFFAERPEGSVSTLKIQRTQQEDSAVYLCASSLRLKREAKNIQYFGAGTRLSVL.